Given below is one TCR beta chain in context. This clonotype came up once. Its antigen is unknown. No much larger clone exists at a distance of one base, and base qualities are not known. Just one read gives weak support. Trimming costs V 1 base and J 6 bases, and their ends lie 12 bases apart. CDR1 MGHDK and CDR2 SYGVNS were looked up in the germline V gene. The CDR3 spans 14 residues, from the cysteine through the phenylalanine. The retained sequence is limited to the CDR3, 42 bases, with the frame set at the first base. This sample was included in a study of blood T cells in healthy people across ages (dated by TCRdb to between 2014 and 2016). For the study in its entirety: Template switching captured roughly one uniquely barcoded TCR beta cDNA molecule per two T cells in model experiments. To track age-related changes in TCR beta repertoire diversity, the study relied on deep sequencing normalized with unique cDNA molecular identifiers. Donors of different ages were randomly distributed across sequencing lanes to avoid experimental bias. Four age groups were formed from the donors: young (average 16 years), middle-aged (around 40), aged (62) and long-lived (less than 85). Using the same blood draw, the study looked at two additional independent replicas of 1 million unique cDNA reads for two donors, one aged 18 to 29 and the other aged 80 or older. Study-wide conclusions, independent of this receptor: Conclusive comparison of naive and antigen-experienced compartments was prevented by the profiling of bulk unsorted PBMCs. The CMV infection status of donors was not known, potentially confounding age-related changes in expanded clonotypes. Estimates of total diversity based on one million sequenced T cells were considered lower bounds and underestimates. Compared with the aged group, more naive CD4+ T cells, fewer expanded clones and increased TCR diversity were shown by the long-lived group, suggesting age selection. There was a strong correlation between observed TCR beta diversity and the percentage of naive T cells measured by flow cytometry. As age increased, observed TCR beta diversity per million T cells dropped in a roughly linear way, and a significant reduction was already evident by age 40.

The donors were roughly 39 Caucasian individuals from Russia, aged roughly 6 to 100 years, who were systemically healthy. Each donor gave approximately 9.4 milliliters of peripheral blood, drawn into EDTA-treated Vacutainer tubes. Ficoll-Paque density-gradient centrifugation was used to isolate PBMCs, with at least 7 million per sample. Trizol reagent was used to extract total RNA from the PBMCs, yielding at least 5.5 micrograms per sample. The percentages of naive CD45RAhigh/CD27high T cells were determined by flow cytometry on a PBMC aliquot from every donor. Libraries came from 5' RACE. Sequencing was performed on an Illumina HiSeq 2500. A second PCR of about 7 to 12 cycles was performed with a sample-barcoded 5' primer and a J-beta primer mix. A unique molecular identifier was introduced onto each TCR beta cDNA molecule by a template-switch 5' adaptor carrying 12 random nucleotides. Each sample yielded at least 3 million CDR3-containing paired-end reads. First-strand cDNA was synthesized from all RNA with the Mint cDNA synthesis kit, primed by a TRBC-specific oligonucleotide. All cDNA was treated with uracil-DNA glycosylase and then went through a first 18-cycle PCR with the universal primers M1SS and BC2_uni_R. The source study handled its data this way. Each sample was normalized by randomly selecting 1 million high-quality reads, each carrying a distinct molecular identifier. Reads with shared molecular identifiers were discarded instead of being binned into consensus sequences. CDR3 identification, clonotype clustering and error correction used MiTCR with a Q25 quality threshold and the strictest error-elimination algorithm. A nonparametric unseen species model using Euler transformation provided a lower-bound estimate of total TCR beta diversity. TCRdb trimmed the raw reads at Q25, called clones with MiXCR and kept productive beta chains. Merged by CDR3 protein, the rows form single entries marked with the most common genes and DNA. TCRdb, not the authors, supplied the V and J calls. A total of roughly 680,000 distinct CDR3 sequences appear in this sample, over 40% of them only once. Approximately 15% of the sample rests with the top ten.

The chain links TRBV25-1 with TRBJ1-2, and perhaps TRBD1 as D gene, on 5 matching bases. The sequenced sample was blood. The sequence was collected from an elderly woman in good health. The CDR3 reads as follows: CASSELGAHHGYTF. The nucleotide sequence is TGTGCCAGCAGTGAATTAGGGGCGCATCATGGCTACACCTTC.